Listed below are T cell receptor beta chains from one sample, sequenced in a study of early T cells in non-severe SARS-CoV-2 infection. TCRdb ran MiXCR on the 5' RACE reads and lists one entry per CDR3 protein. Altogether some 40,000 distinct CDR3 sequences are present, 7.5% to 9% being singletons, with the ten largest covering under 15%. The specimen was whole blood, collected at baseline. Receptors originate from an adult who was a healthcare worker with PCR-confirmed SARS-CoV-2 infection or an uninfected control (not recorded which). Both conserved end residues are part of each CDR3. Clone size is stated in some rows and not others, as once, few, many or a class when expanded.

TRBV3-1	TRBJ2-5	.	CASSQGAPPSPTQYF
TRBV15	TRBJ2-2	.	CATSRITTGELFF
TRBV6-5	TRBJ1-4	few	CASSNRGLFEKLFF
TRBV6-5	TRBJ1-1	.	CASSYQTPLNTEAFF
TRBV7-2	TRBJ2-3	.	CASSNSGVNTDTQYF
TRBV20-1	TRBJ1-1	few	CSARVGNTEAFF
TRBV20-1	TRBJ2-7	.	CSARSGGTYEQYF
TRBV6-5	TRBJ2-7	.	CASSNGGVPEQYF
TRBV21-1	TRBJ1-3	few	CASSYKKRGHPSSGNTIYF
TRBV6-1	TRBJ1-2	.	CASSEEIRSNYGYTF
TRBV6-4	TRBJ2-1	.	CASSDSPGGDEQFF
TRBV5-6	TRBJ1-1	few	CASSFMSANTEAFF
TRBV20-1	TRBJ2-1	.	CSAEPGLAGSYNEQFF
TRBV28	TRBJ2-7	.	CASSPDQHYEQYF
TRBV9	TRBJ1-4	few	CASSVSGGQEKLFF
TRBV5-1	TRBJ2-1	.	CASSLGAPYNEQFF
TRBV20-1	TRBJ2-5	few	CSARDYRGGETQYF
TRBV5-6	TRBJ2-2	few	CASSLVGNTGELFF
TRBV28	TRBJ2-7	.	CASSFYGRQGKYEQYF
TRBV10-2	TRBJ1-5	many	CASRGTGNNQPQHF
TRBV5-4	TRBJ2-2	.	CASSPRQGYTGELFF
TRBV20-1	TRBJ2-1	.	CSARLAQDEQFF
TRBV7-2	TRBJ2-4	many	CASSFQRGQNIQYF
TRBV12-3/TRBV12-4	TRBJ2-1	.	CASNSNRGGINEQFF
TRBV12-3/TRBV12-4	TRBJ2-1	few	CASSRKQGAAEQFF
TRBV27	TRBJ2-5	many	CASSSSVRTTQYF
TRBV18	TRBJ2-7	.	CASSPGTGLREQYF
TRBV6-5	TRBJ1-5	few	CASKDSAYLNQPQHF
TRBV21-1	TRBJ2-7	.	CASSKAGNSYEQYF
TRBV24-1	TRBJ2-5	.	CATSDSSGGAQETQYF
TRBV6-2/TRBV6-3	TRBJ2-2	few	CATAVGGTNTGELFF